A single TCR beta chain is shown here with its context. Its specificity is not known. This specimen comes from a study of T cell responses to AZD1222 COVID-19 vaccine. The CDR3 loop spans 15 amino acids. Germline CDR1 and CDR2: MNHEY and SMNVEV (reference sequence). The germline V and J ends were trimmed by 4 bases and 1 base, with 13 bases remaining between them. The data were produced by immunoSEQ multiplex PCR, yet TCRdb's version contains in-frame clones alone and is incomplete. The data show around 100,000 clones, about nine tenths seen once. General study points: Spike-specific TCR breadth rose after two AZD1222 doses, and depth rose as well.

This sequence originates from an adult in good health. The chain recombines TRBV27 with TRBJ1-1; weak D call: TRBD1 (6 bases). This sample comprised peripheral blood, obtained on day 0 of AZD1222 vaccination. The CDR3 region is CASSSGGAGNTEAFF. The CDR3 DNA reads as TGTGCCAGCAGTTCGGGGGGCGCGGGGAACACTGAAGCTTTCTTT.